This record concerns one T cell receptor beta chain sequence. No antigen is known for it. The data derive from a study of CXCR3-negative and CXCR3-positive naive CD8 T cells. Overall study findings and caveats: Naive cells with CXCR3 showed TRB CDR3s that were more hydrophobic than those in CXCR3-negative naive cells. Diversity proved comparably high across both naive subsets and much lower in memory CD8+ cells.

The TRB libraries of cDNA were built by UMI-labeled 5' RACE. TCRdb derives one entry per CDR3 protein from the 5' RACE reads, leaving out DNA. The repertoire shows 50,000 to 65,000 distinct CDR3 sequences; the top ten hold 0.7% to 0.95%. All CD8+ T cell subsets were sorted in triplicate at 300,000 cells each. Germline CDR1 and CDR2: ENHRY and SYGVKD. The CDR3 runs to 13 residues. This sequence was found in a human donor in good health. Some clones in this sample may be carry-over from other donors' samples. Sequencing was performed on naive CXCR3+ CD8+ T cells from blood. The subset was: CD45RO-CCR7+CD27+CD95- naive CD8+ T cells expressing CXCR3 (TNR3+). The rearrangement uses TRBV10-3 and TRBJ2-7; the D gene TCRdb calls, TRBD2, cannot be checked with no DNA. The CDR3 loop is CAISAGRVDEQYF.